The 11 T cell receptor beta chains given below trace back to one sample, sequenced in a study of cytomegalovirus exposure and HLA in healthy donors. PCR primers comprised 60 Vbeta and 13 Jbeta primers. The repertoire was sequenced with immunoSEQ multiplex PCR; TCRdb's copy has only in-frame clones and lacks some. The sample contains about 130,000 clones, 80% of which appear only once. The material sequenced was PBMCs. These receptors originate from a male donor in good health and CMV-seronegative.

The chain links TRBV6-1 to TRBJ2-3, with 10 nucleotides matching TRBD2. There are 24 residues in the CDR3. In germline, CDR1 is MNHNS, CDR2 SASEGT. V was pared by 0 bases and J by 0 bases, with 24 bases of the junction left unmatched. This CDR3 reads CASSEALRVAGGRTINPSTDTQYF. CDR3 in DNA: TGTGCCAGCAGTGAAGCGCTTCGGGTAGCGGGGGGTCGCACTATTAATCCTAGCACAGATACGCAGTATTTT.

To note about this clone: A junction end diverges from the germline sequence, so it may reflect a read error. The gene calls are TRBV29-1 and TRBJ2-6; TRBD1 might be the D (5 bases). This CDR3 spans 11 amino acids. Germline V lookup: CDR1 SQVTM, CDR2 ANQGSEA. CDR3 sequence: CSVLGANGLTF. The CDR3 coding sequence is TGCAGCGTTCTTGGGGCCAACGGCCTGACTTTC.

This clone was seen only once. This sequence joins TRBV11-2 and TRBJ2-3; 11 bases are shared with TRBD2. V lost 5 bases and J lost 5; bases outside the gene matches: 18. Germline V gives CDR1 SGHAT, CDR2 FQNNGV. CDR3 length: 19 residues. The CDR3 DNA is TGTGCCAGCAGCAAACGACCATTTTTTGGTAGCGGGAGGGTAGATACGCAGTATTTT. It codes for CASSKRPFFGSGRVDTQYF.

This clone has more than one count but fewer than ten. CDR3: CASSSGQEGYEQYF. In nucleotides, the CDR3 is TGTGCCAGCAGTAGCGGACAGGAGGGATACGAGCAGTACTTC. This chain links TRBV6-1 with TRBJ2-7; D is possibly TRBD1 (7 bases). V lost 5 bases and J lost 4, with 15 bases in between. Germline CDR1 is MNHNS and CDR2 is SASEGT. The CDR3 spans 14 residues.

The J gene is TRBJ2-7, the V gene TRBV28; tentatively, D is TRBD1 (6 bases). Germline V gives CDR1 MDHEN, CDR2 SYDVKM. The CDR3 totals 14 residues. Trimming pared 2 bases from V and 3 bases from J, leaving 11 bases between. The CDR3 loop reads CASSLPRGFYEQYF. The CDR3 nucleotides read TGTGCCAGCAGTTTACCCAGGGGATTCTACGAGCAGTACTTC.

In DNA form, the CDR3 reads TGTGCCAGCAGCTTAGAGGGACTAGCGGGAGGCGGTGATACGCAGTATTTT. It is translated as CASSLEGLAGGGDTQYF. V gene TRBV7-2 combines with J gene TRBJ2-3, with 15 bases fitting TRBD2. CDR1 SGHTA and CDR2 FQGNSA come from the germline V gene. Trimming removed 1 base from V and 6 bases from J; junction bases left unmatched: 5. CDR3 length: 17 residues.

The gene calls are TRBV28 and TRBJ2-7; the D gene is possibly TRBD2 (6 bases). V was clipped by 11 bases and J by 3 bases, with 20 bases between them. Germline V gives CDR1 MDHEN, CDR2 SYDVKM. CDR3 length equals 14 residues. The CDR3 here is CASLGAGTHYEQYF. CDR3 coding DNA: TGTGCCTCGCTTGGGGCGGGAACCCACTACGAGCAGTACTTC.

The chain is built from TRBV11-2 and TRBJ2-5, with TRBD2 matching 8 bases. The J call is uncertain, as TRBJ2-7 better fits the DNA end. Per germline, CDR1 SGHAT and CDR2 FQNNGV. The CDR3 has 18 residues. The CDR3 coding sequence is TGTGCCAGCAGCTTATATAAAGGTGTGCTAGCGGGCGTGTACGAGCAGTACTTC. Its translation: CASSLYKGVLAGVYEQYF.

The rearrangement joins TRBV6-5 to TRBJ2-1; 9 bases are shared with TRBD2. From germline, CDR1 is MNHEY and CDR2 SVGAGI. The junction had 6 bases not matched to a gene; V was cut back by 6 bases and J by 6 bases. The CDR3 spans 14 residues. The CDR3 bases are TGTGCCAGCAGCCGGACTAGCGATCCCAATGAGCAGTTCTTC. Residues: CASSRTSDPNEQFF.

This chain joins TRBV19 and TRBJ1-4; 11 bases fit TRBD1. Germline CDR1 reads LNHDA; CDR2 reads SQIVND (reference sequence). CDR3 length: 14 residues. Trimming cost V 7 bases and J 7 bases; bases outside gene matches: 5. The CDR3 here is CASKTDRGREKLFF. The CDR3 DNA reads TGTGCCAGTAAGACGGACAGGGGGCGTGAAAAACTGTTTTTT.

The chain employs TRBV30 and TRBJ2-7, with 9 bases matching TRBD1. Germline CDR1 and CDR2: GTSNPN and SVGIG (reference sequence). V lost 5 bases, J lost 6 bases, and 5 bases stayed unmatched. The CDR3 has 12 amino acids. Here the CDR3 reads CAWSTGGVEQYF. CDR3 DNA sequence: TGTGCCTGGTCGACAGGGGGAGTCGAGCAGTACTTC.